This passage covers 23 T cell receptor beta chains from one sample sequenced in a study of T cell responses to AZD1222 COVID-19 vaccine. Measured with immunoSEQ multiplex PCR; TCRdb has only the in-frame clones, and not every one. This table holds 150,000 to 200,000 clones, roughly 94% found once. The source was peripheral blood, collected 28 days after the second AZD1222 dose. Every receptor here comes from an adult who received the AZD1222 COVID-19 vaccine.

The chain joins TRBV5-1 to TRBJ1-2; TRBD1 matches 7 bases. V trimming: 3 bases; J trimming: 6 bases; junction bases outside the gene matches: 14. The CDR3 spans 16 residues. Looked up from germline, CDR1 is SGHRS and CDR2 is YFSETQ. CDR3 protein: CASSYRTGPLLDGYTF. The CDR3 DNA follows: TGCGCCAGCAGCTACCGGACAGGCCCACTACTCGATGGCTACACCTTC. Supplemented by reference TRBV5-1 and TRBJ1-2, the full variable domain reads KAGVTQTPRYLIKTRGQQVTLSCSPISGHRSVSWYQQTPGQGLQFLFEYFSETQRNKGNFPGRFSGRQFSNSRSEMNVSTLELGDSALYLCASSYRTGPLLDGYTFGSGTRLTVV.

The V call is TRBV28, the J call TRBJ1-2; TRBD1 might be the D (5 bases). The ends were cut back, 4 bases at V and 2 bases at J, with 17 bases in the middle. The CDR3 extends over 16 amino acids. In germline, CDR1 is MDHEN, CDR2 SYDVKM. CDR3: CASSSPGGLQNYGYTF. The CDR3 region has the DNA TGTGCCAGCAGTTCCCCCGGGGGACTGCAGAACTATGGCTACACCTTC.

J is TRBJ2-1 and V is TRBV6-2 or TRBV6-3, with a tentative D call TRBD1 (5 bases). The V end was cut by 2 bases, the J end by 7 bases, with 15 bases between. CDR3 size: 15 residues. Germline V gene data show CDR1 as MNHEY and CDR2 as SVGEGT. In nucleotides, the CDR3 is TGTGCCAGCAGTTACGTCGCCAGGGTAGGGAATGAGCAGTTCTTC. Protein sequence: CASSYVARVGNEQFF.

The CDR3 spells CASSLYPGNGYTF. The CDR3 DNA reads as TGTGCCAGCAGTTTATACCCAGGGAACGGCTACACCTTC. The chain has TRBV27 and TRBJ1-2, with a possible D match to TRBD1 (5 bases). The V gene's germline CDR1 is MNHEY and CDR2 SMNVEV (reference sequence). CDR3 length: 13 amino acids. The V gene lost 1 base and the J gene lost 8 bases, with 11 bases spanning the gap.

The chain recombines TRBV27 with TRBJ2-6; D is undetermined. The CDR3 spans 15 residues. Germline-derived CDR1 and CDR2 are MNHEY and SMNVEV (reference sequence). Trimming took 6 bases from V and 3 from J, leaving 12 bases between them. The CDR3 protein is CASRLNSRGANVLTF. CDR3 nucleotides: TGTGCCAGCAGACTAAATAGTCGTGGGGCCAACGTCCTGACTTTC.

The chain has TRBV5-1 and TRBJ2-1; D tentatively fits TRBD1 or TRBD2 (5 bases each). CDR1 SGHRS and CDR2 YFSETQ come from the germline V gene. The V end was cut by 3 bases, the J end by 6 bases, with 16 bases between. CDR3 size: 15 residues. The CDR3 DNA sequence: TGCGCCAGCAGCTACGGGAATAGAGGGGCCAATGAGCAGTTCTTC. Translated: CASSYGNRGANEQFF.

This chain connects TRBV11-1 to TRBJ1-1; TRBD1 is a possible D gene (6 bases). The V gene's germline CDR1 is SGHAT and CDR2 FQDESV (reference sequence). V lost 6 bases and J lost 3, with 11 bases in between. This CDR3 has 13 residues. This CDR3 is CASSRGGYTEAFF. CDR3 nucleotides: TGTGCCAGCAGTCGAGGGGGTTACACTGAAGCTTTCTTT.

The CDR3 DNA reads as TGTGCCACCAGCAGAGCAAAAGAATGGGGAAACACCATATATTTT. Translating gives CATSRAKEWGNTIYF. The rearrangement uses TRBV15 and TRBJ1-3; D ambiguous. The CDR3 is 15 residues long. Trimming cost V 1 base and J 4 bases, with 11 bases left between them. CDR1 and CDR2 (germline): LNHNV, YYDKDF (reference sequence).

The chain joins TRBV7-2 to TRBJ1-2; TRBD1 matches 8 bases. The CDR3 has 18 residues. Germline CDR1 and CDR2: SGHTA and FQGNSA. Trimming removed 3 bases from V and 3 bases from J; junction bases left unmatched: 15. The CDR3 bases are TGTGCCAGCAGCTTTGTCCGACAGGGGCATGAGAGGGACTATGGCTACACCTTC. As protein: CASSFVRQGHERDYGYTF.

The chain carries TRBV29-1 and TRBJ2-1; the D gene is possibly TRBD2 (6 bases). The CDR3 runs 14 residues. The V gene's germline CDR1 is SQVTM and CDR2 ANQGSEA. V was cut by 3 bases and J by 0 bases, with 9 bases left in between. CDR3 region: CSVDRGGSYNEQFF. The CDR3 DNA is TGCAGCGTTGACCGGGGAGGCTCCTACAATGAGCAGTTCTTC.

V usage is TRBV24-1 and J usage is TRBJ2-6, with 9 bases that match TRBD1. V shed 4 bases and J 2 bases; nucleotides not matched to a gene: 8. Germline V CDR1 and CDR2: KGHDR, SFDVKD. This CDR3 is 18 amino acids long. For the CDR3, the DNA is TGTGCCACCAGTGACCGGGACAGGGAGAGAGCTGGGGCCAACGTCCTGACTTTC. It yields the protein CATSDRDRERAGANVLTF.

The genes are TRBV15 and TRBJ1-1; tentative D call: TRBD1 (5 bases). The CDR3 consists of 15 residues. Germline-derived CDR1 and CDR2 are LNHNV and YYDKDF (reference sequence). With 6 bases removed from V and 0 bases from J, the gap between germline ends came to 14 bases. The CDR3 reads CATRRDRPMNTEAFF. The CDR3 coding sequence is TGTGCCACCAGAAGGGACCGTCCCATGAACACTGAAGCTTTCTTT.

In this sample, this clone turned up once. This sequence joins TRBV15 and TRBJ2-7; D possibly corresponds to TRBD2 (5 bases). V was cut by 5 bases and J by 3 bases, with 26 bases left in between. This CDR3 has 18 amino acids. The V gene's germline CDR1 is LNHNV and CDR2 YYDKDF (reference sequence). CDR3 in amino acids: CATSPEAVSINLYYEQYF. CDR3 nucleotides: TGTGCCACCAGCCCGGAGGCGGTATCGATAAACCTCTACTACGAGCAGTACTTC.

CDR3 sequence reads: CASRGLASLVLTF. The CDR3 DNA sequence: TGTGCCAGCAGGGGACTAGCGAGCCTCGTCCTGACTTTC. This chain uses TRBV6-5 with TRBJ2-6; 10 bases match TRBD2. Unmatched junction bases numbered 5, after V lost 6 bases and J lost 12 bases. The V gene's germline CDR1 is MNHEY and CDR2 SVGAGI. The CDR3 is 13 residues long.

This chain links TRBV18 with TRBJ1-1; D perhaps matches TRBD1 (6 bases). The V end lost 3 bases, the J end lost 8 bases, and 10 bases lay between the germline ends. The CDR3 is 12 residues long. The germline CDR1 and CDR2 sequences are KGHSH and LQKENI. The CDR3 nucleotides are TGTGCCAGCTCACCCGGACAGCAAGAAGCTTTCTTT. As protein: CASSPGQQEAFF.

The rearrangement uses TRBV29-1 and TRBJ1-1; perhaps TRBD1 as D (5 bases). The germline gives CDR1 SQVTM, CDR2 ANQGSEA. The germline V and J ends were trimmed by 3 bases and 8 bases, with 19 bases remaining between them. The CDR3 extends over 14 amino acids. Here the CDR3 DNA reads TGCAGCGTTGATCAGGGTGGTTTTGGGTTGGAAGCTTTCTTT. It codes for CSVDQGGFGLEAFF.

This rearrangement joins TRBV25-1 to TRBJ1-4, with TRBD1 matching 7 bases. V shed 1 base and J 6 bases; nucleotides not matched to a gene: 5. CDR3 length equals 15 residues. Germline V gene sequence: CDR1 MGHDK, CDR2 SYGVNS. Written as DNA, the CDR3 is TGTGCCAGCAGTGAATTAGACAGGGTTGATGAAAAACTGTTTTTT. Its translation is CASSELDRVDEKLFF. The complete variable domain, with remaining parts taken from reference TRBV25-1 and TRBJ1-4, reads EADIYQTPRYLVIGTGKKITLECSQTMGHDKMYWYQQDPGMELHLIHYSYGVNSTEKGDLSSESTVSRIRTEHFPLTLESARPSHTSQYLCASSELDRVDEKLFFGSGTQLSVL.

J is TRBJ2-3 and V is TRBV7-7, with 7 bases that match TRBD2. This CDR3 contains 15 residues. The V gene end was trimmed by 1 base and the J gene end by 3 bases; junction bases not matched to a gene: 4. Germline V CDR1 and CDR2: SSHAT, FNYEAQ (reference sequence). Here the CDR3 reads CASSLGGSGTDTQYF. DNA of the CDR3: TGTGCCAGCAGCTTAGGCGGGAGTGGAACAGATACGCAGTATTTT.

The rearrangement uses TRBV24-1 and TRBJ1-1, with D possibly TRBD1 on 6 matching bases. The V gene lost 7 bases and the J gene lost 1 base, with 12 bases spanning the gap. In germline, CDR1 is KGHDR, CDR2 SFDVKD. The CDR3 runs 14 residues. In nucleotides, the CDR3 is TGTGCCACCAGCGCTACAGGGAAGAACACTGAAGCTTTCTTT. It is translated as CATSATGKNTEAFF.

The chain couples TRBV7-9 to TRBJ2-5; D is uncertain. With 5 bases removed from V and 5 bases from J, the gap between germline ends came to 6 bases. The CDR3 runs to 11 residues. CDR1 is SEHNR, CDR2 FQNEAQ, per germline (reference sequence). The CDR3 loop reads CASSLIETQYF. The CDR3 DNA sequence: TGTGCCAGCAGCCTAATTGAGACCCAGTACTTC.

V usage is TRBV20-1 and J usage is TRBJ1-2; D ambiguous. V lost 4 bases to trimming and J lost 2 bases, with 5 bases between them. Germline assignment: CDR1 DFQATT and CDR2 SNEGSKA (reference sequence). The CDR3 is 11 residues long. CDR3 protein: CSAKVNYGYTF. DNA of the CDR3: TGCAGTGCTAAGGTGAACTATGGCTACACCTTC.

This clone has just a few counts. The CDR3 loop is CASRETRSRGSGANVLTF. The CDR3 bases are TGTGCCAGCAGAGAAACCCGGTCGAGGGGCTCTGGGGCCAACGTCCTGACTTTC. The chain carries TRBV7-9 and TRBJ2-6, with D perhaps TRBD1 or TRBD2 (5 bases each). Germline V gives CDR1 SEHNR, CDR2 FQNEAQ (reference sequence). V was shortened by 6 bases and J by 0 bases, with 18 bases between the two germline ends. The CDR3 runs to 18 residues.

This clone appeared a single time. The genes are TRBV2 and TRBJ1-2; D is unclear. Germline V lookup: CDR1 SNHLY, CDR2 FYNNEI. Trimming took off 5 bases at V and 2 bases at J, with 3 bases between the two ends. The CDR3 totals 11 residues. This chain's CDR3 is CASSNNYGYTF. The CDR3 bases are TGTGCCAGCAGTAACAACTATGGCTACACCTTC.